This T cell receptor beta chain was recovered during a study of OX40 agonist ivuxolimab in advanced cancers. For the study in its entirety: Ivuxolimab was a fully human IgG2 agonistic monoclonal antibody targeting the costimulatory receptor OX40 (CD134). Intravenous ivuxolimab was administered to patients every 2 weeks at six dose levels: 0.01, 0.1, 0.3, 1.5, 3 and 10 mg/kg. Among the roughly 50 dose-escalation patients, some 20 had hepatocellular carcinoma, around 15 melanoma, 9 renal cell carcinoma and 9 head and neck cancer. The dose-escalation cohort was approximately 83% male with a mean age of approximately 60 years, ranging from roughly 23 to 79. Patients were allowed to have had prior anti-PD-1, anti-PD-L1 or anti-CTLA-4 therapy, and 40% to 45% of the dose-escalation patients had been treated with checkpoint inhibitors. Three dose-escalation patients achieved partial responses, one with hepatocellular carcinoma and two with cutaneous melanoma. The purpose of peripheral TCRbeta sequencing was to test whether ivuxolimab changed TCR sequence diversity and led to clonal T-cell expansion. The paper covers the monotherapy dose-escalation part of the phase I ivuxolimab trial, which included N of about 56 patients. Broad study findings and their caveats: After ivuxolimab, more expanded clones were found on average in CD8+ T cells than in CD4+ T cells. At doses from 0.1 to 3.0 mg/kg, clonal expansion was seen in both CD4+ and CD8+ blood T cells between baseline and week 6. The antigen specificity of the clonally expanded peripheral T cells was not determined. Low levels of normalized T-cell clonal expansion were also seen in some patients who did not respond. In the 0.1-3.0 mg/kg groups, partial responders were among the patients with the lowest normalized peripheral clonal expansion, particularly in CD8+ T cells.

V loses 2 bases of germline sequence and J loses 2 bases, and the interval between the two ends is 11 bases. From its cysteine to its phenylalanine, the CDR3 spans 15 amino acids. Just CDR3 DNA is preserved here, 45 bases in frame from base 1. CDR1 and CDR2, looked up from the germline V gene, are SGHTA and FQGNSA. Notes on this clone: Its antigen is currently not known. No much larger clonotype is one base removed from it; base qualities were not supplied.

The trial excluded patients who had a history of autoimmune disease or who were on systemic immunosuppression. Peripheral blood for TCR sequencing was drawn from every dose cohort at baseline, at cycle 4 day 1 and at cycle 7 day 1. Samples were obtained from an open-label, multicenter, first-in-human phase I dose-escalation trial of ivuxolimab. The trial enrolled adults with locally advanced or metastatic head and neck squamous cell, hepatocellular, melanoma or renal cell carcinoma. CD4+ and CD8+ T cells were sorted separately from peripheral blood before TCR sequencing. Genomic DNA was extracted from sorted cells for sequencing of the TCRbeta CDR3 region. The immunoSEQ Assay was used for sequencing of TCRbeta CDR3 regions. TCRdb carries this immuneACCESS record with in-frame sequences only. Its versions omit some clonotypes, under half of them owing to an unresolved V gene in the studies checked, with the rest unexplained. The sample table lists more than 85,000 clones, roughly 90% of them with a count of one. Of the sample, around 0.27% falls within the top ten clones.

This sequence originates from an adult with an advanced solid tumor such as melanoma, head and neck, liver or kidney cancer. Here the sequenced sample was CD4+ or CD8+ T cells sorted from blood, taken in a trial of the OX40 agonist ivuxolimab. Recombination joined TRBV7-2 with TRBJ2-3; too little of a D gene remains to name it. This receptor carries the CDR3 CASSLTRLNTDTQYF. Read as DNA, the sequence is TGTGCCAGCAGCTTAACTCGATTAAACACAGATACGCAGTATTTT. The CDR3 plus the reference TRBV7-2 and TRBJ2-3 genes for the other parts give the full variable domain: GAGVSQSPSNKVTEKGKDVELRCDPISGHTALYWYRQSLGQGLEFLIYFQGNSAPDKSGLPSDRFSAERTGGSVSTLTIQRTQQEDSAVYLCASSLTRLNTDTQYFGPGTRLTVL.